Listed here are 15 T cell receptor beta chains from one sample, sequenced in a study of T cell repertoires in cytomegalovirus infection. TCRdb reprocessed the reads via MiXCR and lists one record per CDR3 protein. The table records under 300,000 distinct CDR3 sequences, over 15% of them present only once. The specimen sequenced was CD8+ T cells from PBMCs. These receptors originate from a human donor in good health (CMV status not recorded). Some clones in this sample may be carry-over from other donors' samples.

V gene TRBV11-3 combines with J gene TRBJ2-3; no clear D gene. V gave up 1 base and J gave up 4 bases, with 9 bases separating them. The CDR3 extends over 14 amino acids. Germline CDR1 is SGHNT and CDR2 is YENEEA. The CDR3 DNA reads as TGTGCCAGCAGCTTAGTGGGCACTCCAGATACGCAGTATTTT. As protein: CASSLVGTPDTQYF. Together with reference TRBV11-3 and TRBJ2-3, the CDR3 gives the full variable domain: EAGVVQSPRYKIIEKKQPVAFWCNPISGHNTLYWYLQNLGQGPELLIRYENEEAVDDSQLPKDRFSAERLKGVDSTLKIQPAELGDSAVYLCASSLVGTPDTQYFGPGTRLTVL.

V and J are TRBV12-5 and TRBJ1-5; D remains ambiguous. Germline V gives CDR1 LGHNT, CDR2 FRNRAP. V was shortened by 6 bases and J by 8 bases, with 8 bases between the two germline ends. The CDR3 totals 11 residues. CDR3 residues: CASGLGKPQHF. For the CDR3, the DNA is TGTGCTAGTGGCCTTGGGAAGCCCCAGCATTTT. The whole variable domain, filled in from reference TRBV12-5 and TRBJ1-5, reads DARVTQTPRHKVTEMGQEVTMRCQPILGHNTVFWYRQTMMQGLELLAYFRNRAPLDDSGMPKDRFSAEMPDATLATLKIQPSEPRDSAVYFCASGLGKPQHFGDGTRLSIL.

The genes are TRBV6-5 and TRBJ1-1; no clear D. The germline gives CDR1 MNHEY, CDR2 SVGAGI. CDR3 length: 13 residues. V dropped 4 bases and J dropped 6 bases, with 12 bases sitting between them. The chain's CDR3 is CASSFGELSEAFF. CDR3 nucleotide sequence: TGTGCCAGCAGTTTCGGCGAACTCTCTGAAGCTTTCTTT.

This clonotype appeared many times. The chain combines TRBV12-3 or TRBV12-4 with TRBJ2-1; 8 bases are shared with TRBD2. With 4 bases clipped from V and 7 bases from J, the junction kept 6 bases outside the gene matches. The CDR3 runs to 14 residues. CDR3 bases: TGTGCCAGCAGTTCCGCGGGGGGTGGGAATGAGCAGTTCTTC. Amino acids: CASSSAGGGNEQFF.

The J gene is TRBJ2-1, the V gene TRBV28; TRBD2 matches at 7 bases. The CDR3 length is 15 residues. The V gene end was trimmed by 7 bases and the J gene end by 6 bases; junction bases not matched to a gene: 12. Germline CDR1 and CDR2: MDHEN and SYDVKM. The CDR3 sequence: CASTHRGDWSNEQFF. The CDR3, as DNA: TGTGCCAGCACCCATCGGGGGGATTGGTCCAATGAGCAGTTCTTC.

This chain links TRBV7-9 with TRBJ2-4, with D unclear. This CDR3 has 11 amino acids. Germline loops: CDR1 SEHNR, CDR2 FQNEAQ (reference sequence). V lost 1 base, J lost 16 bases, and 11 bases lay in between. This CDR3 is CASSLGDSSYF. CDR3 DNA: TGTGCCAGCAGCTTAGGCGACTCCTCCTACTTC.

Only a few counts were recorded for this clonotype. The CDR3: CSASAYGLAGYNEQFF. In DNA form, the CDR3 reads TGCAGTGCTAGCGCTTATGGACTAGCGGGATACAATGAGCAGTTCTTC. This chain uses TRBV20-1 with TRBJ2-1; 12 bases match TRBD2. The germline gives CDR1 DFQATT, CDR2 SNEGSKA (reference sequence). This CDR3 spans 16 amino acids. Losses at the gene ends were 3 bases for V and 4 bases for J; bases not matched to a gene: 7.

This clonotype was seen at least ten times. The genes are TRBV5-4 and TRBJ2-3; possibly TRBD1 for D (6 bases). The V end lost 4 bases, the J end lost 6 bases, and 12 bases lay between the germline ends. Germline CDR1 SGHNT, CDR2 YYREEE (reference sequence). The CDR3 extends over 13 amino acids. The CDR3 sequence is CASSGTGLDTQYF. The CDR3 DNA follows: TGTGCCAGCAGCGGAACAGGGTTGGATACGCAGTATTTT.

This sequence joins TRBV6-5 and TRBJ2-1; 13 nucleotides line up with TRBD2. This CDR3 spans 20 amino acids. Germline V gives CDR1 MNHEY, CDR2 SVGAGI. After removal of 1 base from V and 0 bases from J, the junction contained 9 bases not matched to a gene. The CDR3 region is CASSYFPGTSGASSYNEQFF. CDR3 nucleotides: TGTGCCAGCAGTTACTTCCCCGGGACTAGCGGGGCTAGCTCCTACAATGAGCAGTTCTTC.

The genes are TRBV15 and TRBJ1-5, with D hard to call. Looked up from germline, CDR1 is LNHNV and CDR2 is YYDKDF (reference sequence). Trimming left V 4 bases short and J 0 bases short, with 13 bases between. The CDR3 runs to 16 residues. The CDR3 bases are TGTGCCACCAGCAAGTTTCCTACAGATAGCAATCAGCCCCAGCATTTT. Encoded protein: CATSKFPTDSNQPQHF.

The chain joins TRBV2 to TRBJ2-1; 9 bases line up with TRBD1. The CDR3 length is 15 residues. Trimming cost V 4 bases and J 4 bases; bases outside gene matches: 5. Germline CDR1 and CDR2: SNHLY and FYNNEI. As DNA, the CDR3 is TGTGCCAGCAGTGCCCGGGACAGGGATTACAATGAGCAGTTCTTC. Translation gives CASSARDRDYNEQFF.

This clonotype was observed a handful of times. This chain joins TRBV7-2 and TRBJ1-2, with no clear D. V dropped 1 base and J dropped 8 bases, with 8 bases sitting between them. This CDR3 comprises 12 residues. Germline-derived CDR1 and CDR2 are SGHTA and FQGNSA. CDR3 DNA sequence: TGTGCCAGCAGCTTAGAGCGGGTCGGCTACACCTTC. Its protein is CASSLERVGYTF.

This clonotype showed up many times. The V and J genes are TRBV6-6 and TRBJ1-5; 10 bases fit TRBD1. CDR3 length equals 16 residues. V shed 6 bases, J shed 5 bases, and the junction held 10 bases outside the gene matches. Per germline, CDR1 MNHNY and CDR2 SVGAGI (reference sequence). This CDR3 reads CASSRDRGSGDQPQHF. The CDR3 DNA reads TGTGCCAGCAGCCGGGACAGGGGAAGTGGTGATCAGCCCCAGCATTTT.

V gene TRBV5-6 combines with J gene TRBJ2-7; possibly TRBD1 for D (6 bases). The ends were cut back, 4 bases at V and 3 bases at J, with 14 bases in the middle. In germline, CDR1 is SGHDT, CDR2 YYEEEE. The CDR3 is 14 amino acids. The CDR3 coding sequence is TGTGCCAGCAGCCTGGGACAAAACTACTACGAGCAGTACTTC. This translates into CASSLGQNYYEQYF.

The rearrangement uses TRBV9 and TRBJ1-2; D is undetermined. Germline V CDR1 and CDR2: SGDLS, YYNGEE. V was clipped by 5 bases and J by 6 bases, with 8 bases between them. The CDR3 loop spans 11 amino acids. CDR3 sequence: CASSPFDGYTF. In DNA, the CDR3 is TGTGCCAGCAGTCCATTCGATGGCTACACCTTC.